Shown below are 28 T cell receptor beta chains from a single sample sequenced in a study of OX40 agonist ivuxolimab in advanced cancers. The repertoire was sequenced with immunoSEQ multiplex PCR; TCRdb's copy has only in-frame clones and lacks some. The data show about 42,000 clones, more than 70% seen once. This material consisted of CD4+ or CD8+ T cells sorted from blood, taken in a trial of the OX40 agonist ivuxolimab. The receptors shown here come from an adult with an advanced solid tumor such as melanoma, head and neck, liver or kidney cancer.

The chain is built from TRBV7-7 and TRBJ2-5, with D hard to call. The V gene's germline CDR1 is SSHAT and CDR2 FNYEAQ (reference sequence). There are 14 residues in the CDR3. V gave up 1 base and J gave up 0 bases, with 6 bases separating them. Written as DNA, the CDR3 is TGTGCCAGCAGCTTAGGACCGAACCAAGAGACCCAGTACTTC. It is translated as CASSLGPNQETQYF.

The count of this clone is one. This chain links TRBV19 with TRBJ2-3, with 8 bases that match TRBD2. The CDR3 is made up of 17 amino acids. Trimming at V came to 3 bases and at J to 0 bases, leaving 8 bases not matched to a gene. Germline V CDR1 and CDR2: LNHDA, SQIVND (reference sequence). CDR3 sequence reads: CASSIPTASGSTDTQYF. CDR3 sequence (DNA): TGTGCCAGTAGTATCCCTACGGCTAGCGGGAGCACAGATACGCAGTATTTT.

This clone was recorded once. The chain couples TRBV9 to TRBJ1-1; 8 bases map to TRBD1. V gave up 4 bases and J gave up 7 bases; unmatched junction bases: 3. The germline CDR1 and CDR2 sequences are SGDLS and YYNGEE. The length of the CDR3 is 12 residues. CDR3 amino acids: CASSLGQGEAFF. CDR3 coding DNA: TGTGCCAGCAGCCTAGGACAGGGTGAAGCTTTCTTT.

The rearrangement joins TRBV11-2 to TRBJ1-4; 7 positions agree with TRBD1. J was trimmed by 1 base and V by 2 bases; bases with no gene match: 10. This CDR3 is built from 18 residues. Germline V gene sequence: CDR1 SGHAT, CDR2 FQNNGV. The CDR3 region has the DNA TGTGCCAGCAGCTTATGGGAAAGGGGGCCGAAAACTAATGAAAAACTGTTTTTT. Its protein is CASSLWERGPKTNEKLFF.

The rearrangement links TRBV4-3 to TRBJ2-1, with D unresolved. The CDR3 totals 13 residues. In germline, CDR1 is LGHNA, CDR2 YSLEER. The V end lost 4 bases, the J end lost 5 bases, and 9 bases lay between the germline ends. The CDR3 DNA is TGCGCCAGCAGCCGTCGGCTCAACAATGAGCAGTTCTTC. Translation: CASSRRLNNEQFF.

This rearrangement joins TRBV2 to TRBJ1-1; D is uncertain. CDR3 length: 15 amino acids. Germline V gene data show CDR1 as SNHLY and CDR2 as FYNNEI. V dropped 2 bases and J dropped 1 base, with 11 bases sitting between them. The CDR3 sequence: CASSEIYGKNTEAFF. The CDR3 coding sequence is TGTGCCAGCAGTGAAATATATGGAAAGAACACTGAAGCTTTCTTT.

This clone appeared a few times. V usage is TRBV9 and J usage is TRBJ1-1, with TRBD1 matching over 7 bases. The V gene end was trimmed by 3 bases and the J gene end by 1 base; junction bases not matched to a gene: 3. The germline CDR1 and CDR2 sequences are SGDLS and YYNGEE. CDR3 length: 14 residues. This CDR3 reads CASSEWTGNTEAFF. The CDR3, as DNA: TGTGCCAGCAGCGAGTGGACAGGGAACACTGAAGCTTTCTTT.

The rearrangement uses TRBV13 and TRBJ2-5, with a possible D match to TRBD1 (5 bases). Trimming took off 3 bases at V and 7 bases at J, with 9 bases between the two ends. The CDR3 sequence is 12 residues long. The germline gives CDR1 PRHDT, CDR2 FYEKMQ (reference sequence). The CDR3 here is CASSFQGPTQYF. CDR3 nucleotide sequence: TGTGCCAGCAGCTTTCAGGGCCCGACCCAGTACTTC. Complete variable domain (other parts from reference TRBV13 and TRBJ2-5): AAGVIQSPRHLIKEKRETATLKCYPIPRHDTVYWYQQGPGQDPQFLISFYEKMQSDKGSIPDRFSAQQFSDYHSELNMSSLELGDSALYFCASSFQGPTQYFGPGTRLLVL.

The chain joins TRBV9 to TRBJ1-1, with D hard to call. CDR1 is SGDLS and CDR2 is YYNGEE in the germline V gene. V lost 0 bases and J lost 6, with 9 bases in between. CDR3 length: 13 residues. As DNA, the CDR3 is TGTGCCAGCAGCGTAGTCGTCGGCCCTGAAGCTTTCTTT. It yields the protein CASSVVVGPEAFF.

This clone came up many times. The rearrangement joins TRBV19 to TRBJ1-1; perhaps TRBD1 as D (6 bases). V dropped 7 bases and J dropped 3 bases, with 12 bases sitting between them. This CDR3 comprises 13 residues. CDR1 and CDR2 (germline): LNHDA, SQIVND (reference sequence). CDR3 nucleotides: TGTGCCAGTAAGGGGGGGCGGGACACTGAAGCTTTCTTT. This encodes CASKGGRDTEAFF.

V usage is TRBV6-1 and J usage is TRBJ1-5, with D uncertain. The V end lost 5 bases, the J end lost 6 bases, and 8 bases lay between the germline ends. CDR1 is MNHNS, CDR2 SASEGT, per germline. The CDR3 has 12 amino acids. Here the CDR3 reads CASSNVPQPQHF. In DNA form, the CDR3 reads TGTGCCAGCAGTAACGTTCCTCAGCCCCAGCATTTT.

The J gene is TRBJ1-2, the V gene TRBV6-5, with 7 positions matching TRBD1. The CDR3 loop spans 13 amino acids. Looked up from germline, CDR1 is MNHEY and CDR2 is SVGAGI. With V trimmed by 10 bases and J by 8 bases, 13 bases remained unmatched. CDR3 residues: CATRTGGFKGYTF. As DNA, the CDR3 is TGTGCCACACGGACAGGTGGTTTTAAGGGCTACACCTTC.

The count of this clone is one. This rearrangement joins TRBV7-3 to TRBJ1-6; 7 bases align to TRBD1. V lost 5 bases, J lost 8 bases, and 12 bases stayed unmatched. Germline V CDR1 and CDR2: SGHTA, FQGTGA. The CDR3 is 16 amino acids. The CDR3, as DNA: TGTGCCAGCAGCCAGGAAACAGGGGAAGGTGATTCACCCCTCCACTTT. Its protein is CASSQETGEGDSPLHF. The full variable domain, rest sourced from reference TRBV7-3 and TRBJ1-6, is GAGVSQTPSNKVTEKGKYVELRCDPISGHTALYWYRQSLGQGPEFLIYFQGTGAADDSGLPNDRFFAVRPEGSVSTLKIQRTERGDSAVYLCASSQETGEGDSPLHFGNGTRLTVT.

This chain joins TRBV4-1 and TRBJ2-2, with 7 bases that match TRBD1. Trimming cost V 4 bases and J 2 bases; bases outside gene matches: 10. Germline-derived CDR1 and CDR2 are MGHRA and YSYEKL. This CDR3 contains 17 residues. The CDR3 loop reads CASSPQPQGENTGELFF. CDR3 DNA sequence: TGCGCCAGCAGCCCCCAGCCCCAGGGGGAAAACACCGGGGAGCTGTTTTTT.

The chain has TRBV9 and TRBJ1-5; possibly TRBD1 for D (5 bases). The V end was cut by 0 bases, the J end by 1 base, with 8 bases between. Germline V lookup: CDR1 SGDLS, CDR2 YYNGEE. The CDR3 covers 15 residues. The CDR3 coding sequence is TGTGCCAGCAGCGTAGAGGGGTTAAGCAATCAGCCCCAGCATTTT. This gives the protein CASSVEGLSNQPQHF.

The chain combines TRBV5-8 with TRBJ1-2; a possible D gene is TRBD1 (5 bases). Germline CDR1 reads SGHTS; CDR2 reads YDEGEE. V lost 4 bases and J lost 2, with 9 bases in between. The length of the CDR3 is 13 residues. This chain's CDR3 is CASSQQDNYGYTF. The DNA of the CDR3 is TGTGCCAGCAGCCAACAGGACAACTATGGCTACACCTTC.

This clone was counted only a few times. The CDR3: CASSPTEQETQYF. The CDR3 DNA follows: TGTGCCAGCAGCCCGACAGAGCAAGAGACCCAGTACTTC. The gene calls are TRBV11-2 and TRBJ2-5; possibly TRBD1 for D (5 bases). Trimming removed 5 bases from V and 2 bases from J, with 9 bases in between. CDR3 size: 13 residues. CDR1 is SGHAT and CDR2 is FQNNGV in the germline V gene.

The chain employs TRBV2 and TRBJ1-1, with D unresolved. The germline CDR1 and CDR2 sequences are SNHLY and FYNNEI. The ends were cut back, 6 bases at V and 4 bases at J, with 12 bases in the middle. The CDR3 totals 13 residues. The CDR3 sequence: CASRGRMGTEAFF. CDR3 sequence (DNA): TGTGCCAGCAGGGGCAGGATGGGCACTGAAGCTTTCTTT.

The rearrangement joins TRBV5-6 to TRBJ1-1; a weak D match, TRBD1 (5 bases). The CDR3 is 11 amino acids. Germline V gene lookup returns CDR1 SGHDT and CDR2 YYEEEE. Trimming shortened V by 1 base and J by 10 bases, and 8 bases separated the two germline ends. CDR3 loop: CASSLRGPAFF. DNA for the CDR3: TGTGCCAGCAGCTTGAGGGGCCCAGCTTTCTTT.

This sequence joins TRBV6-1 and TRBJ1-1; D not certain. Trimming shortened V by 2 bases and J by 5 bases, and 9 bases separated the two germline ends. Germline assignment: CDR1 MNHNS and CDR2 SASEGT. The CDR3 runs to 13 residues. CDR3 protein: CASSEPGVTEAFF. CDR3 DNA: TGTGCCAGCAGTGAACCCGGGGTGACTGAAGCTTTCTTT.

This sequence joins TRBV14 and TRBJ2-1; the D call may be TRBD1 or TRBD2 (6 bases each). Between the trimmed V and J ends, which lost 0 bases and 10 bases, there was a span of 31 bases. The CDR3 has 20 amino acids. Per germline, CDR1 SGHDN and CDR2 FVKESK. The CDR3 DNA is TGTGCCAGCAGCCAAGATCAAAGTCGGAGGGACACCGGCCAACCGGGGGAGCAGTTCTTC. It encodes CASSQDQSRRDTGQPGEQFF.

This rearrangement joins TRBV9 to TRBJ1-6, with unresolved D. This CDR3 spans 14 amino acids. V was clipped by 0 bases and J by 8 bases, with 9 bases between them. Germline CDR1 is SGDLS and CDR2 is YYNGEE. CDR3 sequence (DNA): TGTGCCAGCAGCGTAGGGGGAGATTATTCACCCCTCCACTTT. Translated, it gives CASSVGGDYSPLHF.

The chain couples TRBV18 to TRBJ1-2; D is uncertain. The CDR3 covers 14 residues. The V and J ends lost 6 bases and 7 bases respectively, with 18 bases between them. Germline-derived CDR1 and CDR2 are KGHSH and LQKENI. CDR3 nucleotide sequence: TGTGCCAGCTCCCCAGAGAGACTCCCTGGTGGCTACACCTTC. Its protein is CASSPERLPGGYTF.

The chain is built from TRBV7-9 and TRBJ1-2; D is possibly TRBD1 (6 bases). The germline gives CDR1 SEHNR, CDR2 FQNEAQ (reference sequence). The CDR3 sequence is 15 residues long. The V end was cut by 6 bases, the J end by 0 bases, with 14 bases between. The CDR3 DNA follows: TGTGCCAGCAGATCGGACAGTTCGGCTAACTATGGCTACACCTTC. Amino acids: CASRSDSSANYGYTF.

The rearrangement joins TRBV7-6 to TRBJ2-7; 8 positions match TRBD1. Unmatched junction bases numbered 1, after V lost 1 base and J lost 2 bases. The CDR3 is 14 amino acids. Germline V gives CDR1 SGHVS, CDR2 FNYEAQ. As DNA, the CDR3 is TGTGCCAGCAGCTTAGGACAGGGGACCTACGAGCAGTACTTC. Amino acids: CASSLGQGTYEQYF. Supplemented by reference TRBV7-6 and TRBJ2-7, the full variable domain reads GAGVSQSPRYKVTKRGQDVALRCDPISGHVSLYWYRQALGQGPEFLTYFNYEAQQDKSGLPNDRFSAERPEGSISTLTIQRTEQRDSAMYRCASSLGQGTYEQYFGPGTRLTVT.

CDR3 DNA sequence: TGTGCCAGCAGCTTGTACTTTAGCGGGGAACAAGAGACCCAGTACTTC. The encoded protein is CASSLYFSGEQETQYF. The chain has TRBV7-8 and TRBJ2-5, with 8 bases that match TRBD2. Germline CDR1 and CDR2: SGHVS and FQNEAQ. Trimming at V came to 3 bases and at J to 2 bases, leaving 8 bases not matched to a gene. The CDR3 covers 16 residues.

In its sample, this clone was seen a few times. The chain is built from TRBV6-1 and TRBJ2-3; D call uncertain. Germline loops: CDR1 MNHNS, CDR2 SASEGT. The CDR3 runs 15 residues. V shed 8 bases and J shed 1 base, with 16 bases lying between them. Here the CDR3 reads CASVLRSWGTDTQYF. The DNA of the CDR3 is TGTGCCAGCGTCTTGAGGTCTTGGGGCACAGATACGCAGTATTTT.

This clone was counted a few times. The V gene is TRBV9, the J gene TRBJ2-7, with 7 bases fitting TRBD2. The germline V gene has CDR1 SGDLS and CDR2 YYNGEE. This CDR3 is built from 15 residues. Germline trimming cut 0 bases from V and 10 bases from J; bases unmatched to any gene: 13. CDR3: CASSVDGRGPARQYF. The CDR3 DNA reads as TGTGCCAGCAGCGTAGATGGGAGGGGACCAGCCCGCCAGTACTTC.